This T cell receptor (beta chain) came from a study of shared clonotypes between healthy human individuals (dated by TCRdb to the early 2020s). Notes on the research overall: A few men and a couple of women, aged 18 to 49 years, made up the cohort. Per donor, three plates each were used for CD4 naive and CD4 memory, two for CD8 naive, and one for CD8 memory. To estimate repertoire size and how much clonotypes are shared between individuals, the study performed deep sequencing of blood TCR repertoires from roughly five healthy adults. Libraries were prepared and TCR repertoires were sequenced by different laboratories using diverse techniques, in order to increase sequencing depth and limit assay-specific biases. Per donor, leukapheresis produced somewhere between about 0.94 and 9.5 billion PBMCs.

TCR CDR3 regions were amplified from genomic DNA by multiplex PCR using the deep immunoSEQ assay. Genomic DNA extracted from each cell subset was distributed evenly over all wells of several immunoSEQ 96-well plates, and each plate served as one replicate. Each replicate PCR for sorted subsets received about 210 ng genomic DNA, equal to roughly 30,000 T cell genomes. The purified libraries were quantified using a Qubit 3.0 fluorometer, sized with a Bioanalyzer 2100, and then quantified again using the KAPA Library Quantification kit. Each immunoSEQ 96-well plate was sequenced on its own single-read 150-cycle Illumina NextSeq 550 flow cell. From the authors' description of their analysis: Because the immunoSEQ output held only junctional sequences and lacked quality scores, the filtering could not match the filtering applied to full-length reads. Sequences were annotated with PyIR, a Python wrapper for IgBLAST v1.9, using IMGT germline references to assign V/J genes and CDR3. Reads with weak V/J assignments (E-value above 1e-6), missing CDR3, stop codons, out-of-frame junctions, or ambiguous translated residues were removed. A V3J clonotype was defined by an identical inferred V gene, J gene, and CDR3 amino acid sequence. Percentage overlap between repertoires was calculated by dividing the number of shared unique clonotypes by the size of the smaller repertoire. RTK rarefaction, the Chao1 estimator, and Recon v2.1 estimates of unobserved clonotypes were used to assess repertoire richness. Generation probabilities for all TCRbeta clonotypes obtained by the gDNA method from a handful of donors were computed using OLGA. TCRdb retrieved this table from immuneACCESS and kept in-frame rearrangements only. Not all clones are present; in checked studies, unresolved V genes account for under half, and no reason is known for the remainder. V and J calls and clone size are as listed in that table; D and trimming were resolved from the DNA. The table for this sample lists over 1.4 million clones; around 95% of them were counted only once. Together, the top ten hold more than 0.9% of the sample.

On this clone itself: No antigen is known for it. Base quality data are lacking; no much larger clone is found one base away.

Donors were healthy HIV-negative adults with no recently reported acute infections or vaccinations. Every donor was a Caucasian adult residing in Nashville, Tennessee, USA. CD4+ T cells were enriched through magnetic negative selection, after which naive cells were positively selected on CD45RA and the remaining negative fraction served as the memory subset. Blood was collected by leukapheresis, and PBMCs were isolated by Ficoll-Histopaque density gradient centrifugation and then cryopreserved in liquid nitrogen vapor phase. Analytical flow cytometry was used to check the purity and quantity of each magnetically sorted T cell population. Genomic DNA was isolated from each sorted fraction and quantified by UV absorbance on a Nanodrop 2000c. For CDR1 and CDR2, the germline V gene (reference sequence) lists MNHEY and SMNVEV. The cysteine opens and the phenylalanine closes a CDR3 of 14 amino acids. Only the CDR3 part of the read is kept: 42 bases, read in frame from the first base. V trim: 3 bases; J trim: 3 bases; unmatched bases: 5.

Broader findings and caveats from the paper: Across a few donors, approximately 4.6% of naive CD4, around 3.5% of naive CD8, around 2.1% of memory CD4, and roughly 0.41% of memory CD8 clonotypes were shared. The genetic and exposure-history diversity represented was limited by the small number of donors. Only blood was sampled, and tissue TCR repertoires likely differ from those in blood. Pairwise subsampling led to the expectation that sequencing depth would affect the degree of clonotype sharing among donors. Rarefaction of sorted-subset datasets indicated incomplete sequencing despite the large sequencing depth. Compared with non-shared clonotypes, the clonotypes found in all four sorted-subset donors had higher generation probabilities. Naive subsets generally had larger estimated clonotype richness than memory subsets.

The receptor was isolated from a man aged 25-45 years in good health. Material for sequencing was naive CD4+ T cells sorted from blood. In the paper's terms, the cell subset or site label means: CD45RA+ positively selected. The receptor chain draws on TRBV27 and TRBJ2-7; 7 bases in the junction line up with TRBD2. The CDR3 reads CASSFVGRVYEQYF. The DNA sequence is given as TGTGCCAGCAGTTTCGTTGGGAGGGTCTACGAGCAGTACTTC.